These 28 T cell receptor beta chains came from one sample sequenced in a study of blood T cell repertoires in COVID-19. Method: immunoSEQ multiplex PCR; TCRdb's copy keeps in-frame clones and lacks some. The sample holds fewer than 350,000 clones, more than 75% seen once. Sequencing input: PBMCs or T cells enriched from blood (not recorded which). These receptors all come from a woman aged 40 to 55 with acute COVID-19.

Points on this clone: In the same sample, other DNA sequences code for this CDR3. The chain recombines TRBV30 with TRBJ1-1; 9 nucleotides agree with TRBD1. CDR3 length: 13 residues. Germline V gene lookup returns CDR1 GTSNPN and CDR2 SVGIG (reference sequence). With V trimmed by 3 bases and J by 3 bases, 2 bases remained unmatched. The CDR3: CAWSGQGYTEAFF. The CDR3 coding sequence is TGTGCCTGGAGCGGACAGGGGTACACTGAAGCTTTCTTT.

The chain is built from TRBV28 and TRBJ2-1; 7 bases fit TRBD1. V was clipped by 6 bases and J by 4 bases; unmatched bases: 3. The V gene's germline CDR1 is MDHEN and CDR2 SYDVKM. CDR3 length equals 13 residues. CDR3: CASSLGQYNEQFF. In DNA, the CDR3 is TGTGCCAGCAGCTTGGGACAGTACAATGAGCAGTTCTTC.

To note about this clone: The same CDR3 arises from other DNA sequences in this sample as well. This chain links TRBV3-1 (or the pseudogene TRBV3-2) with TRBJ1-3, with D possibly TRBD1 on 6 matching bases. The CDR3 has 14 residues. Germline CDR1 reads LGHDT; CDR2 reads YNNKEL (reference sequence). Deletions cut 3 bases from V and 1 base from J, with 7 bases between. CDR3 bases: TGTGCCAGCAGCCAGAGGGGGTCTGGAAACACCATATATTTT. Amino acid sequence: CASSQRGSGNTIYF.

The rearrangement joins TRBV3-1 (or the pseudogene TRBV3-2) to TRBJ2-5; 13 bases are shared with TRBD2. Trimming removed 3 bases from V and 5 bases from J; junction bases left unmatched: 9. There are 17 residues in the CDR3. Germline V gene sequence: CDR1 LGHDT, CDR2 YNNKEL (reference sequence). CDR3 in DNA: TGTGCCAGCAGCCACTGCCGGACTAGCGGGAGAGGGGAGACCCAGTACTTC. Encoded protein: CASSHCRTSGRGETQYF.

The gene calls are TRBV2 and TRBJ2-1; the D gene is possibly TRBD2 (5 bases). V was pared by 4 bases and J by 8 bases, with 12 bases between. This CDR3 is built from 13 residues. The germline gives CDR1 SNHLY, CDR2 FYNNEI. The CDR3 is CASSVGDGYEQFF. The CDR3 nucleotides are TGTGCCAGCAGTGTGGGAGACGGGTATGAGCAGTTCTTC.

This clone was detected only a few times. The rearrangement uses TRBV13 and TRBJ2-7; weak D call: TRBD2 (6 bases). The CDR3 has 15 residues. Per germline, CDR1 PRHDT and CDR2 FYEKMQ (reference sequence). The V and J ends lost 5 bases and 5 bases respectively, with 19 bases between them. DNA for the CDR3: TGTGCCAGCAGCCGACAATTGGGGGGTGACAACGAGCAGTACTTC. Protein: CASSRQLGGDNEQYF.

CDR3 sequence (DNA): TGTGCCAGCAGCTTCGGAGGGGGCGGGCAGTTCTTC. Protein sequence: CASSFGGGGQFF. The chain combines TRBV5-8 with TRBJ2-1, with a tentative D call TRBD1 (7 bases). The CDR3 covers 12 residues. Between the trimmed V and J ends, which lost 2 bases and 12 bases, there was a span of 12 bases. CDR1 and CDR2 from the germline V gene are SGHTS and YDEGEE.

This clone was observed once. V and J are TRBV19 and TRBJ2-5, with 8 bases fitting TRBD2. Germline V lookup: CDR1 LNHDA, CDR2 SQIVND (reference sequence). The CDR3 has 14 residues. With V trimmed by 6 bases and J by 6 bases, 9 bases remained unmatched. The CDR3 sequence is CASSQIAGLKTQYF. The CDR3 DNA is TGTGCCAGTAGCCAAATAGCGGGGTTAAAGACCCAGTACTTC.

V is TRBV7-9 and J is TRBJ2-3; perhaps TRBD2 as D (6 bases). The V and J ends lost 4 bases and 2 bases respectively, with 10 bases between them. The CDR3 has 14 residues. CDR1 and CDR2 (germline): SEHNR, FQNEAQ (reference sequence). Here the CDR3 DNA reads TGTGCCAGCAGCTCCGGGACTTACACAGATACGCAGTATTTT. It codes for CASSSGTYTDTQYF.

This clone was seen a single time. The chain uses TRBV28 and TRBJ2-2, with 7 bases aligning to TRBD1. CDR1 and CDR2 (germline): MDHEN, SYDVKM. Losses at the gene ends were 8 bases for V and 2 bases for J; bases not matched to a gene: 5. CDR3 size: 14 residues. The CDR3 loop reads CASLGQHNTGELFF. The CDR3 DNA reads as TGTGCCAGCTTGGGACAGCACAACACCGGGGAGCTGTTTTTT.

The chain carries TRBV19 and TRBJ1-1, with TRBD1 matching over 7 bases. V shed 5 bases, J shed 5 bases, and the junction held 5 bases outside the gene matches. The CDR3 is 13 residues long. Germline-derived CDR1 and CDR2 are LNHDA and SQIVND (reference sequence). The CDR3 region has the DNA TGTGCCAGTAGTGTGACAGGGTTGACTGAAGCTTTCTTT. This codes for CASSVTGLTEAFF. The whole variable domain, remainder taken from reference TRBV19 and TRBJ1-1, is DGGITQSPKYLFRKEGQNVTLSCEQNLNHDAMYWYRQDPGQGLRLIYYSQIVNDFQKGDIAEGYSVSREKKESFPLTVTSAQKNPTAFYLCASSVTGLTEAFFGQGTRLTVV.

CDR3 protein: CASSFQGSNTEAFF. In DNA, the CDR3 is TGTGCCAGCAGTTTCCAGGGCTCGAACACTGAAGCTTTCTTT. The chain carries TRBV28 and TRBJ1-1, with a tentative D call TRBD1 (5 bases). Trimming removed 3 bases from V and 1 base from J, with 9 bases in between. Germline-derived CDR1 and CDR2 are MDHEN and SYDVKM. The CDR3 is made up of 14 amino acids.

The chain uses TRBV27 and TRBJ2-7; a weak D match, TRBD2 (5 bases). The CDR3 spans 11 residues. Trimming took off 6 bases at V and 13 bases at J, with 16 bases between the two ends. Germline V CDR1 and CDR2: MNHEY, SMNVEV (reference sequence). The CDR3 bases are TGTGCCAGCAGCTCTGGGCTAGCAGAATACTTC. This sequence encodes CASSSGLAEYF.

The gene calls are TRBV7-9 and TRBJ2-7, with 7 nucleotides matching TRBD1. There are 14 residues in the CDR3. The V gene end was trimmed by 4 bases and the J gene end by 2 bases; junction bases not matched to a gene: 5. From germline, CDR1 is SEHNR and CDR2 FQNEAQ (reference sequence). CDR3 coding DNA: TGTGCCAGCAGCTCAAAGGACAGGACCTACGAGCAGTACTTC. Protein product: CASSSKDRTYEQYF.

This chain uses TRBV14 with TRBJ1-1; 8 bases map to TRBD1. The V gene's germline CDR1 is SGHDN and CDR2 FVKESK. V was pared by 4 bases and J by 1 base, with 5 bases of the junction left unmatched. CDR3 length: 15 amino acids. CDR3 in amino acids: CASSLTQGGNTEAFF. The DNA of the CDR3 is TGTGCCAGCAGCCTGACACAGGGGGGGAACACTGAAGCTTTCTTT.

The chain carries TRBV18 and TRBJ1-2; D uncertain. With 1 base removed from V and 3 bases from J, the gap between germline ends came to 12 bases. The CDR3 is 15 residues long. Germline V gene sequence: CDR1 KGHSH, CDR2 LQKENI. The CDR3 region has the DNA TGTGCCAGCTCACCACGTATGTGGGCAGACTATGGCTACACCTTC. Encoded protein: CASSPRMWADYGYTF.

V usage is TRBV3-1 (or the pseudogene TRBV3-2) and J usage is TRBJ2-5; maybe TRBD2 (5 bases). The V gene lost 4 bases and the J gene lost 0 bases, with 9 bases spanning the gap. The germline V gene has CDR1 LGHDT and CDR2 YNNKEL (reference sequence). The CDR3 is 14 amino acids. The CDR3 loop reads CASSLAPYQETQYF. In DNA form, the CDR3 reads TGTGCCAGCAGCCTAGCGCCGTACCAAGAGACCCAGTACTTC.

The chain combines TRBV29-1 with TRBJ1-2; D is undetermined. The CDR3 contains 11 residues. V was cut by 4 bases and J by 5 bases, with 8 bases left in between. Germline CDR1 reads SQVTM; CDR2 reads ANQGSEA. CDR3 sequence (DNA): TGCAGCGTTGGACTCTCATATGGCTACACCTTC. This codes for CSVGLSYGYTF.

The V gene is TRBV30, the J gene TRBJ2-5; TRBD2 is a possible D gene (6 bases). Germline loops: CDR1 GTSNPN, CDR2 SVGIG (reference sequence). Trimming stripped 2 bases from V and 4 bases from J, with 11 bases between. The CDR3 has 13 amino acids. CDR3: CAWSRGSGETQYF. The CDR3 nucleotides read TGTGCCTGGAGTAGAGGTAGCGGAGAGACCCAGTACTTC.

The chain couples TRBV7-3 to TRBJ2-5; D might be TRBD2 (5 bases). The V end lost 2 bases, the J end lost 5 bases, and 6 bases lay between the germline ends. Germline V gene data show CDR1 as SGHTA and CDR2 as FQGTGA. The CDR3 length is 12 residues. CDR3 amino acids: CASSLRGETQYF. The CDR3 region has the DNA TGTGCCAGCAGCTTACGCGGGGAGACCCAGTACTTC. The whole variable domain, remainder taken from reference TRBV7-3 and TRBJ2-5, is GAGVSQTPSNKVTEKGKYVELRCDPISGHTALYWYRQSLGQGPEFLIYFQGTGAADDSGLPNDRFFAVRPEGSVSTLKIQRTERGDSAVYLCASSLRGETQYFGPGTRLLVL.

In nucleotides, the CDR3 is TGTGCCAGCAGCTTATGGGACAGGGGGAAGCAAGAGACCCAGTACTTC. Translated: CASSLWDRGKQETQYF. This sequence joins TRBV11-3 and TRBJ2-5; 11 bases map to TRBD1. Germline V gene sequence: CDR1 SGHNT, CDR2 YENEEA. The CDR3 extends over 16 amino acids. V gave up 2 bases and J gave up 2 bases; unmatched junction bases: 4.

Comment on this clone: Other nucleotide sequences in the sample specify the same CDR3. The J gene is TRBJ2-7, the V gene TRBV5-4; perhaps TRBD1 as D (5 bases). The length of the CDR3 is 13 residues. CDR1 and CDR2 (germline): SGHNT, YYREEE (reference sequence). Trimming left V 1 base short and J 2 bases short, with 7 bases between. The CDR3 bases are TGTGCCAGCAGCTTGACAGGTACCTACGAGCAGTACTTC. This gives the protein CASSLTGTYEQYF.

V usage is TRBV5-6 and J usage is TRBJ2-1; 11 bases are a match to TRBD2. The CDR3 is 14 residues long. Germline V lookup: CDR1 SGHDT, CDR2 YYEEEE. After removal of 7 bases from V and 4 bases from J, the junction contained 4 bases not matched to a gene. The CDR3 sequence is CASELAGAYNEQFF. CDR3 nucleotides: TGTGCCAGCGAACTAGCGGGAGCTTACAATGAGCAGTTCTTC.

The V gene is TRBV7-2, the J gene TRBJ1-5; the D gene is possibly TRBD1 (6 bases). Trimming removed 0 bases at V and 4 bases at J, with 13 bases between. CDR1 and CDR2 from the germline V gene are SGHTA and FQGNSA. This CDR3 contains 16 residues. CDR3 region: CASSLALDSSNQPQHF. As DNA, the CDR3 is TGTGCCAGCAGCTTAGCCCTGGACAGTTCGAATCAGCCCCAGCATTTT.

This chain connects TRBV7-6 to TRBJ2-5; 10 bases fit TRBD1. Germline CDR1 SGHVS, CDR2 FNYEAQ. J lost 6 bases, V lost 1 base, and 5 bases had no gene match. The CDR3 runs to 15 residues. CDR3 DNA sequence: TGTGCCAGCAGCTTAGAGGGACAGGGGCTGCAGACCCAGTACTTC. Its protein product is CASSLEGQGLQTQYF.

The genes are TRBV19 and TRBJ2-3, with D perhaps TRBD1 (5 bases). Germline CDR1 and CDR2: LNHDA and SQIVND (reference sequence). This CDR3 comprises 14 residues. V gave up 6 bases and J gave up 6 bases, with 16 bases separating them. The CDR3 is CASSRVGAGDTQYF. Written as DNA, the CDR3 is TGTGCCAGTAGCCGGGTAGGTGCAGGGGATACGCAGTATTTT.

The chain links TRBV11-1 to TRBJ2-7, with 8 bases matching TRBD2. Germline loops: CDR1 SGHAT, CDR2 FQDESV (reference sequence). V lost 0 bases to trimming and J lost 3 bases; unmatched junction nucleotides: 7. This CDR3 region has 16 residues. CDR3 residues: CASSLAPLAGYYEQYF. The DNA for the CDR3 is TGTGCCAGCAGCTTAGCGCCGCTAGCGGGTTACTACGAGCAGTACTTC.

The V gene is TRBV7-2, the J gene TRBJ1-1; the D gene is possibly TRBD1 (6 bases). V was trimmed by 5 bases and J by 0 bases, leaving 10 bases between them. Germline V gene sequence: CDR1 SGHTA, CDR2 FQGNSA. The CDR3 has 14 amino acids. The CDR3 coding sequence is TGTGCCAGCAGCAAGGACAGAATGAACACTGAAGCTTTCTTT. This translates into CASSKDRMNTEAFF.